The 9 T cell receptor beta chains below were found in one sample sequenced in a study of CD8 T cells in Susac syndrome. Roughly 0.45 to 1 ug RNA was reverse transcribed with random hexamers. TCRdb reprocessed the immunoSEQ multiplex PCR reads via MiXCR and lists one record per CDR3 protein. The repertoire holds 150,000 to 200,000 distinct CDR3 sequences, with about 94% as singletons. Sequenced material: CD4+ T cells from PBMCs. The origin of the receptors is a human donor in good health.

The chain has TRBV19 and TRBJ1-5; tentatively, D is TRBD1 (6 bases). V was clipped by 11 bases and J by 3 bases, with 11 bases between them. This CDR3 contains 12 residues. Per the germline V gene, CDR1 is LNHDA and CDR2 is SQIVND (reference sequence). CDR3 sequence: CAARGHNQPQHF. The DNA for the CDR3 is TGTGCCGCCCGGGGGCACAATCAGCCCCAGCATTTT.

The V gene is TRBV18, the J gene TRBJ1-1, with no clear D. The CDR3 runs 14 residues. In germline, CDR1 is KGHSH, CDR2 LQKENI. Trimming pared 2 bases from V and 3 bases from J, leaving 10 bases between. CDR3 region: CASSPDGRDTEAFF. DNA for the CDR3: TGTGCCAGCTCACCAGACGGAAGGGACACTGAAGCTTTCTTT.

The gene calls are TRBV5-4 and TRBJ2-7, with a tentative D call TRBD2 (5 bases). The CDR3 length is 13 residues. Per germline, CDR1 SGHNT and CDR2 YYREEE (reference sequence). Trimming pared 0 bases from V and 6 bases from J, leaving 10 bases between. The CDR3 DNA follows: TGTGCCAGCAGCTTGGGACCGGCGGGCGAGCAGTACGTC. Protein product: CASSLGPAGEQYV.

The CDR3 sequence is CASSSRQGSDNQPQHF. The CDR3 DNA sequence: TGTGCCAGCAGCTCCCGACAGGGCTCCGACAATCAGCCCCAGCATTTT. The chain carries TRBV7-8 and TRBJ1-5; TRBD1 matches at 7 bases. CDR1 is SGHVS and CDR2 is FQNEAQ in the germline V gene. Trimming cost V 4 bases and J 3 bases; bases outside gene matches: 9. The CDR3 sequence is 16 residues long.

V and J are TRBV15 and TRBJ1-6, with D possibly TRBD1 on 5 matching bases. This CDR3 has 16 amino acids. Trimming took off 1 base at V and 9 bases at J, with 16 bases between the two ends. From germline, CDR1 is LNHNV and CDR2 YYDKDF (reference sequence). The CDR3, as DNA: TGTGCCACCAGCAGAGCTGGGAATAGGGGAACTTCACCCCTCCACTTT. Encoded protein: CATSRAGNRGTSPLHF.

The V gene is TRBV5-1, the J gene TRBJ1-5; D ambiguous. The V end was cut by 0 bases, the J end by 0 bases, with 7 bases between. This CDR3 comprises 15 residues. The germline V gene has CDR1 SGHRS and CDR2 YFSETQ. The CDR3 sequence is CASSLEGFSNQPQHF. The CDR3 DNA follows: TGCGCCAGCAGCTTGGAAGGGTTTAGCAATCAGCCCCAGCATTTT.

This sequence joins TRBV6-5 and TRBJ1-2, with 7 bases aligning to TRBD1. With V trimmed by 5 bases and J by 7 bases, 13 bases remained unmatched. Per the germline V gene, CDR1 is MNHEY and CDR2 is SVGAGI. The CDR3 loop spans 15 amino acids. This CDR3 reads CASSPWRQGSGGYTF. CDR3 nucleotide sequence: TGTGCCAGCAGTCCATGGAGACAGGGATCGGGTGGCTACACCTTC.

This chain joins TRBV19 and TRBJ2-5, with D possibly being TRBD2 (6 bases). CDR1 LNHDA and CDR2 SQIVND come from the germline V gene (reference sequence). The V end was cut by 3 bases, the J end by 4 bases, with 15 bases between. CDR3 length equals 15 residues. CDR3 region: CASSIPAGGVETQYF. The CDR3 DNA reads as TGTGCCAGTAGTATTCCCGCAGGCGGGGTAGAGACCCAGTACTTC. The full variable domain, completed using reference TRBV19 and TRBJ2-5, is DGGITQSPKYLFRKEGQNVTLSCEQNLNHDAMYWYRQDPGQGLRLIYYSQIVNDFQKGDIAEGYSVSREKKESFPLTVTSAQKNPTAFYLCASSIPAGGVETQYFGPGTRLLVL.

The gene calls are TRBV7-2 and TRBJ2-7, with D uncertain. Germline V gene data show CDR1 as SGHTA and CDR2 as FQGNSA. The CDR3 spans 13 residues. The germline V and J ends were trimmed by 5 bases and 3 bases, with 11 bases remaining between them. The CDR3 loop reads CASSLVPFYEQYV. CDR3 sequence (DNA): TGTGCCAGCAGCCTAGTCCCTTTCTACGAGCAGTACGTC.